Listed here are 22 T cell receptor beta chains from one sample, sequenced in a study of patients and donors after allogeneic stem cell transplantation. From the RT-PCR reads, TCRdb called clonotypes with MiXCR, one entry per CDR3 protein. The table includes about a million distinct CDR3 sequences, more than 15% detected once. The sequenced sample was blood, either unsorted or a sorted T cell fraction (not recorded which). The source is a human donor who was either an allogeneic HSCT recipient or a stem cell or donor lymphocyte infusion donor (not recorded which). It is not recorded whose cells these are; they may come from a transplant donor.

This clonotype was counted a few times. The genes are TRBV12-3 or TRBV12-4 and TRBJ2-7; D uncertain. CDR3 length: 11 amino acids. Trimming removed 2 bases from V and 7 bases from J, with 6 bases in between. The CDR3 DNA follows: TGTGCCAGCAGTTTAATGGGGGAGCAGTACTTC. Protein product: CASSLMGEQYF.

This sequence joins TRBV20-1 and TRBJ1-1, with 9 bases that match TRBD1. Unmatched junction bases numbered 7, after V lost 3 bases and J lost 5 bases. Germline CDR1 and CDR2: DFQATT and SNEGSKA (reference sequence). The CDR3 extends over 14 amino acids. This CDR3 reads CSARVGQGRTEAFF. DNA of the CDR3: TGCAGTGCTAGGGTGGGACAGGGTAGAACTGAAGCTTTCTTT.

The chain uses TRBV12-5 and TRBJ2-1; 7 nucleotides match TRBD2. J lost 6 bases, V lost 6 bases, and 8 bases had no gene match. CDR3 size: 14 residues. Germline V lookup: CDR1 LGHNT, CDR2 FRNRAP. The CDR3 bases are TGTGCTAGTGGAGGGCTAGCGGCCATCAATGAGCAGTTCTTC. This sequence encodes CASGGLAAINEQFF. Based on the CDR3 plus reference TRBV12-5 and TRBJ2-1, the full variable domain is DARVTQTPRHKVTEMGQEVTMRCQPILGHNTVFWYRQTMMQGLELLAYFRNRAPLDDSGMPKDRFSAEMPDATLATLKIQPSEPRDSAVYFCASGGLAAINEQFFGPGTRLTVL.

The rearrangement uses TRBV2 and TRBJ2-1; the D gene is possibly TRBD2 (6 bases). Germline loops: CDR1 SNHLY, CDR2 FYNNEI. This CDR3 contains 15 residues. Trimming took off 6 bases at V and 1 base at J, with 13 bases between the two ends. Here the CDR3 reads CASRIDRGSYNEQFF. CDR3 nucleotide sequence: TGTGCCAGCAGGATTGATCGGGGGTCCTACAATGAGCAGTTCTTC.

This clonotype showed up just a few times. This chain links TRBV6-2 or TRBV6-3 with TRBJ2-3, with unresolved D. The germline V and J ends were trimmed by 3 bases and 3 bases, with 10 bases remaining between them. Germline CDR1 reads MNHEY; CDR2 reads SVGEGT. This CDR3 has 14 amino acids. This chain's CDR3 is CASSYYLVTDTQYF. The CDR3 region has the DNA TGTGCCAGCAGTTATTATTTAGTAACAGATACGCAGTATTTT.

The rearrangement joins TRBV7-3 to TRBJ2-1; maybe TRBD2 (6 bases). Germline-derived CDR1 and CDR2 are SGHTA and FQGTGA. CDR3 size: 13 residues. Trimming stripped 5 bases from V and 8 bases from J, with 13 bases between. The CDR3 nucleotides read TGTGCCAGCAGCCTGACTAGTGACGATGAGCAGTTCTTC. Its translation: CASSLTSDDEQFF.

The J gene is TRBJ1-2, the V gene TRBV3-1; 7 positions agree with TRBD1. Germline CDR1 LGHDT, CDR2 YNNKEL (reference sequence). The trim removed 6 bases at V and 4 bases at J, leaving 11 bases unmatched. The CDR3 contains 15 residues. CDR3 bases: TGTGCCAGCAGTATAAATACAGGGGATGCCTATGGCTACACCTTC. Its protein is CASSINTGDAYGYTF.

The rearrangement joins TRBV9 to TRBJ2-7; D call uncertain. Germline V gene data show CDR1 as SGDLS and CDR2 as YYNGEE. The CDR3 is made up of 13 amino acids. The V and J ends lost 3 bases and 3 bases respectively, with 10 bases between them. CDR3: CASSANSYYEQYF. The CDR3 DNA sequence: TGTGCCAGCAGCGCCAATTCGTACTACGAGCAGTACTTC.

This chain joins TRBV10-3 and TRBJ2-5; possibly TRBD2 for D (5 bases). V lost 3 bases and J lost 5, with 22 bases in between. The CDR3 consists of 17 residues. CDR1 is ENHRY, CDR2 SYGVKD, per germline. This chain's CDR3 is CAISDLSKDSSAETQYF. In nucleotides, the CDR3 is TGTGCCATCAGTGACCTCTCCAAGGACTCGTCGGCGGAGACCCAGTACTTC.

The CDR3 sequence is CASSPTAIAEAFF. In DNA, the CDR3 is TGTGCCAGCAGTCCCACTGCCATCGCTGAAGCTTTCTTT. V and J are TRBV6-4 and TRBJ1-1; no firm D call. Trimming pared 5 bases from V and 6 bases from J, leaving 13 bases between. Looked up from germline, CDR1 is MRHNA and CDR2 is SNTAGT. The CDR3 loop spans 13 amino acids.

This clonotype appeared a few times. V gene TRBV10-3 combines with J gene TRBJ2-3; D uncertain. CDR3 size: 14 residues. Deletions cut 7 bases from V and 1 base from J, with 12 bases between. CDR1 and CDR2 (germline): ENHRY, SYGVKD. The CDR3 sequence: CAITAGLGTDTQYF. CDR3 bases: TGTGCCATCACCGCTGGGCTGGGCACAGATACGCAGTATTTT.

The sample holds a few counts of this clonotype. This chain joins TRBV5-1 and TRBJ2-7, with 8 bases lining up with TRBD2. CDR1 SGHRS and CDR2 YFSETQ come from the germline V gene. There are 16 residues in the CDR3. V lost 0 bases to trimming and J lost 0 bases; unmatched junction nucleotides: 5. The CDR3, as DNA: TGCGCCAGCAGCTTGGCCGGGGGGGGCCACTCCTACGAGCAGTACTTC. Protein: CASSLAGGGHSYEQYF. The full variable domain, rest sourced from reference TRBV5-1 and TRBJ2-7, is KAGVTQTPRYLIKTRGQQVTLSCSPISGHRSVSWYQQTPGQGLQFLFEYFSETQRNKGNFPGRFSGRQFSNSRSEMNVSTLELGDSALYLCASSLAGGGHSYEQYFGPGTRLTVT.

This clonotype was seen only a few times. V usage is TRBV4-2 and J usage is TRBJ1-6, with D unresolved. Germline V gene lookup returns CDR1 LGHNA and CDR2 YNFKEQ. This CDR3 has 14 residues. V lost 1 base and J lost 12, with 13 bases in between. CDR3 bases: TGTGCCAGCAGCCAAGGGGGAGGGTTGCGACCCCTCCACTTT. Its translation: CASSQGGGLRPLHF.

This clonotype turned up a few times. The CDR3: CASSQGRASGYTDTQYF. The CDR3 DNA reads as TGTGCCAGCAGCCAAGGGCGGGCTAGCGGATACACAGATACGCAGTATTTT. The rearrangement links TRBV7-9 to TRBJ2-3; 7 nucleotides match TRBD2. With 5 bases clipped from V and 2 bases from J, the junction kept 13 bases outside the gene matches. There are 17 residues in the CDR3. Germline V gives CDR1 SEHNR, CDR2 FQNEAQ (reference sequence).

This clonotype was counted many times. The CDR3 DNA reads TGTGCCAGCAGTGTATCGGAAGATACGCAGTATTTT. Translated, it gives CASSVSEDTQYF. The genes are TRBV2 and TRBJ2-3; no clear D gene. From germline, CDR1 is SNHLY and CDR2 FYNNEI. V gave up 4 bases and J gave up 5 bases, with 7 bases separating them. This CDR3 spans 12 amino acids.

The chain combines TRBV5-1 with TRBJ2-6; no reliable D call. Germline lookup yields CDR1 SGHRS and CDR2 YFSETQ. The CDR3 has 15 residues. Trimming left V 0 bases short and J 0 bases short, with 4 bases between. CDR3 amino acids: CASSLAASGANVLTF. In nucleotides, the CDR3 is TGCGCCAGCAGCTTGGCAGCCTCTGGGGCCAACGTCCTGACTTTC.

The chain is built from TRBV6-2 or TRBV6-3 and TRBJ2-3, with a possible D match to TRBD1 (6 bases). Between the trimmed V and J ends, which lost 0 bases and 2 bases, there was a span of 6 bases. In germline, CDR1 is MNHEY, CDR2 SVGEGT. This CDR3 region has 14 residues. CDR3: CASSYSGATDTQYF. The CDR3 DNA follows: TGTGCCAGCAGTTACTCGGGGGCCACAGATACGCAGTATTTT.

V and J are TRBV19 and TRBJ2-1; 9 positions agree with TRBD2. Germline values: CDR1 LNHDA, CDR2 SQIVND (reference sequence). V gave up 10 bases and J gave up 1 base; unmatched junction bases: 5. This CDR3 is built from 14 residues. CDR3 amino acids: CATASGKSYNEQFF. CDR3 DNA sequence: TGTGCCACCGCTAGCGGGAAGTCCTACAATGAGCAGTTCTTC.

This clonotype was counted only a few times. The chain links TRBV27 to TRBJ2-5; TRBD1 matches 9 bases. Germline CDR1 reads MNHEY; CDR2 reads SMNVEV (reference sequence). The CDR3 spans 16 residues. The V gene end was trimmed by 4 bases and the J gene end by 0 bases; junction bases not matched to a gene: 6. The CDR3 nucleotides are TGTGCCAGCAGTTCCTGGACAGGGGCTAACCAAGAGACCCAGTACTTC. This gives the protein CASSSWTGANQETQYF.

The genes are TRBV27 and TRBJ2-5, with 7 positions matching TRBD2. The germline V gene encodes CDR1 MNHEY and CDR2 SMNVEV (reference sequence). The CDR3 runs to 16 residues. V gave up 4 bases and J gave up 5 bases; unmatched junction bases: 13. The CDR3 is CASSSSPGLSAETQYF. CDR3 DNA sequence: TGTGCCAGCAGTTCATCTCCGGGACTATCGGCGGAGACCCAGTACTTC.

This clonotype was observed a handful of times. The rearrangement uses TRBV6-1 and TRBJ1-1, with D hard to call. This CDR3 is 16 amino acids long. Germline V gene lookup returns CDR1 MNHNS and CDR2 SASEGT. Trimming removed 5 bases at V and 0 bases at J, with 16 bases between. CDR3 sequence: CASSREPGGMNTEAFF. CDR3 coding DNA: TGTGCCAGCAGTAGAGAACCGGGAGGCATGAACACTGAAGCTTTCTTT.

This clonotype was recorded a few times. The chain has TRBV5-1 and TRBJ1-1; perhaps TRBD1 as D (6 bases). Germline CDR1 is SGHRS and CDR2 is YFSETQ. CDR3 size: 14 residues. Trimming cost V 7 bases and J 1 base, with 14 bases left between them. The CDR3 loop reads CASGRDNKNTEAFF. As DNA, the CDR3 is TGCGCCAGCGGCCGGGACAATAAGAACACTGAAGCTTTCTTT.